This entry features one T cell receptor (beta chain) sequence. Antigen: not known. The data stem from a study of Ad26.COV2.S vaccination and SARS-CoV-2 variants. Study-wide results and caveats: Similar non-spike TCR breadth was observed in recipients of vaccine and of placebo.

Trimming removed 1 base from V and 3 bases from J, with 10 bases in between. Per the germline V gene, CDR1 is MGHRA and CDR2 is YSYEKL. CDR3 length: 15 residues. TCRdb keeps only in-frame clones here, not all; method: immunoSEQ multiplex PCR. The sample records 300,000 to 400,000 clones, 70% to 90% being singletons. The sample's treatment: around 19 received Ad26.COV2.S at low or high dose, single or two shots; roughly five received placebo; per-sample allocation not given. Collection of samples fell on day 63 after the first vaccine or placebo injection. The donor's status was that of an adult aged 18-55 years in Boston.

Sequences were derived from peripheral blood, sampled in a trial of Ad26.COV2.S vaccine versus placebo. The chain has TRBV4-1 and TRBJ1-5; D ambiguous. This receptor was identified in a person between 18 and 65 years old who received the Ad26.COV2.S COVID-19 vaccine or a placebo. CDR3 DNA sequence: TGCGCCAGCAGCCAAGGGTCCGGCTACAATCAGCCCCAGCATTTT. Encoded protein: CASSQGSGYNQPQHF.